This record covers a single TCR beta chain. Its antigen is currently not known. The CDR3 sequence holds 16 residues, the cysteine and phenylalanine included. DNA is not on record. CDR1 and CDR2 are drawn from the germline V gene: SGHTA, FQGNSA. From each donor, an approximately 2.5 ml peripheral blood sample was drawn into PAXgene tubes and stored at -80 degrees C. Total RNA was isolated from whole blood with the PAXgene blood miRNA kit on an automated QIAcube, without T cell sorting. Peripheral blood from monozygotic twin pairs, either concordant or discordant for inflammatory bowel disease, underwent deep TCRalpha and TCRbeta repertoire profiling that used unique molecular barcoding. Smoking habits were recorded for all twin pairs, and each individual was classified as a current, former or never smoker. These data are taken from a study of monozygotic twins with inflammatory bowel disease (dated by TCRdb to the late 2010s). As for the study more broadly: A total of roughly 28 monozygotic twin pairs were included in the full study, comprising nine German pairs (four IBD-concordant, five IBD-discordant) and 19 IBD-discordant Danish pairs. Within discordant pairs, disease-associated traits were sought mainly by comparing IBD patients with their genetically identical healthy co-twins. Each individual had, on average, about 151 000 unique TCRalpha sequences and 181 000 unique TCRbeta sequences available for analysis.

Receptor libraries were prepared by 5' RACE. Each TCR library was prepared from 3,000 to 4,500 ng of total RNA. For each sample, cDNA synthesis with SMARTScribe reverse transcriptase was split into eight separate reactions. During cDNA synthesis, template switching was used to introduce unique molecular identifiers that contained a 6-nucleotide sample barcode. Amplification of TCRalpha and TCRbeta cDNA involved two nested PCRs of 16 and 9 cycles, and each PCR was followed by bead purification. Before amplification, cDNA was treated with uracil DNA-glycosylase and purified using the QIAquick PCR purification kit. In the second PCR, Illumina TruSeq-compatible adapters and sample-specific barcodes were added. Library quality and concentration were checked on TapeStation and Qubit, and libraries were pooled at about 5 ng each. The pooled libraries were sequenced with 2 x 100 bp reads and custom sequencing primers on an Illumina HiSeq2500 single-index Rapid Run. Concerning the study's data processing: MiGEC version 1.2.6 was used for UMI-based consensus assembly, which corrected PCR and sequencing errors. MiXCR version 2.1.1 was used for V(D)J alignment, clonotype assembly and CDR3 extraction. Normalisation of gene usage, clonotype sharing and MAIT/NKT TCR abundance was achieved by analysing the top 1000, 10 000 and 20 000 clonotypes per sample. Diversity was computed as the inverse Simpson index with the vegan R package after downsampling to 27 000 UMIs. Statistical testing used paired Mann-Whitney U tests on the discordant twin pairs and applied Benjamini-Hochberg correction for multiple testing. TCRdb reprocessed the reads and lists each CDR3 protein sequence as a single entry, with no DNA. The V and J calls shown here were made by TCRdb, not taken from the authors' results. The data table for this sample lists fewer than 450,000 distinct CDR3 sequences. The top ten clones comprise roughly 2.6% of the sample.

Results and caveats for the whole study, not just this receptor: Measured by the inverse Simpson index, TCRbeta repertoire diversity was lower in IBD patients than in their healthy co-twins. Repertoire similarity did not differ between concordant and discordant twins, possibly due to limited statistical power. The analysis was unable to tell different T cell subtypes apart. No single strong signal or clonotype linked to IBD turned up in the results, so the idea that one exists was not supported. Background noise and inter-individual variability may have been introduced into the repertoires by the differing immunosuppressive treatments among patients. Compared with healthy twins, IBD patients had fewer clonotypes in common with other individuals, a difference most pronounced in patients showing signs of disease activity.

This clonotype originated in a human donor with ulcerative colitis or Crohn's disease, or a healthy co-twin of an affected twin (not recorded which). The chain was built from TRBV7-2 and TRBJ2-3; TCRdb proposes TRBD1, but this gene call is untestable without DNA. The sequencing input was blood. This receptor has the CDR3 CASSLLGQTSTDTQYF.